This T cell receptor beta chain was found in a study of human T cells and chemical hapten exposure. Across the whole study: Per-sample TCR yields varied mainly from small pooled library volume differences.

TCRdb independently ran MiXCR on the RACE reads; one entry per CDR3 protein. The sample gives 100,000 to 150,000 distinct CDR3 sequences, approximately 10% of which show up once; under 2.5% is in the top ten. This clonotype was counted many times. Its antigen is not known. V was cut by 7 bases and J by 4 bases, with 11 bases left in between. CDR1 is MNHEY, CDR2 SVGEGT, per germline. There are 12 residues in the CDR3. The time point here: patch test 3, about 24 weeks after DPC sensitization. The treatment denotes: therapeutic diphenylcyclopropenone sensitization with weekly scalp DPC. General study results and limits: TCRs at high frequency, those above 1 in 1000, did not change with DPC sensitization. Significantly more large CDR3 similarity clusters were formed by expanded TCRs than by controls.

The sample consisted of whole blood, taken in connection with sensitization to the hapten diphenylcyclopropenone (DPC). The chain recombines TRBV6-2 or TRBV6-3 with TRBJ2-7, with a tentative D call TRBD1 (6 bases). This clonotype was sampled from a woman in her forties or fifties with alopecia areata. Some clones in this sample may be carry-over from other donors' samples. The CDR3, as DNA: TGTGCCAGCACCTCGGACAGTTACGAGCAGTACTTC. It codes for CASTSDSYEQYF.